This T cell receptor beta chain is from a study of shared clonotypes between healthy human individuals. Background on the study: Each donor contributed plates that comprised three CD4 naive, three CD4 memory, two CD8 naive and one CD8 memory.

Free of recent acute infections or vaccinations, the donors were healthy HIV-negative adults. Method: immunoSEQ multiplex PCR; TCRdb's copy keeps in-frame clones and lacks some. The table records about 1 million clones, approximately 80% of them present only once. General observations from the study: The generation probabilities recorded for non-shared clonotypes fell below those of clonotypes shared by all four donors.

Notes on this clone: What it binds is unknown.

The length of the CDR3 is 16 residues. Germline V gene lookup returns CDR1 MDHEN and CDR2 SYDVKM. V shed 6 bases and J shed 7 bases, with 22 bases lying between them. The clonotype was recovered from a young man in good health. Some clones in this sample may be carry-over from other donors' samples. This chain joins TRBV28 and TRBJ2-1; maybe TRBD2 (5 bases). Sequenced sample: memory CD4+ T cells from PBMCs. Regarding subset: CD45RA-negative fraction. The CDR3 region is CASSTERRTRQNEQFF. The CDR3 DNA reads as TGTGCCAGCAGCACAGAGCGGAGGACCCGTCAGAATGAGCAGTTCTTC.